Listed below are T cell receptor beta chains from one sample, sequenced in a study of T cells in Graves' hyperthyroidism and ophthalmopathy. TCRdb passed the multiplex PCR reads through MiXCR, listing each CDR3 protein once. Of around 690,000 distinct CDR3 sequences in the sample, under 25% were seen once. The sample consisted of blood. Source of these receptors: a man aged 25-45 years with Graves' ophthalmopathy. Each CDR3 is given with its conserved first and last residue. The D gene is left open where the match is weak. Expanded clones are given a class, and other clones once, few, many or no size at all.

J: TRBJ2-2
D: -
V: TRBV7-9
size: -
DNA: TGTGCCAGCAGCTCCAGACCCGGGAGCAACACCGGGGAGCTGTTTTTT
CDR3: CASSSRPGSNTGELFF

J: TRBJ2-7
D: -
V: TRBV12-3/TRBV12-4
size: many
DNA: TGTGCCAGCAGTTTAAAGGTCCGAGACGAGCAGTACTTC
CDR3: CASSLKVRDEQYF

J: TRBJ1-5
D: -
V: TRBV28
size: -
DNA: TGTGCCAGCAGTTGGGGTCCAGGGGCAAATCAGCCCCAGCATTTT
CDR3: CASSWGPGANQPQHF

J: TRBJ2-6
D: TRBD1
V: TRBV5-1
size: -
DNA: TGCGCCAGCAGTCATAACAGGGGCTCCTCTGGGGCCAACGTCCTGACTTTC
CDR3: CASSHNRGSSGANVLTF

J: TRBJ1-5
D: -
V: TRBV6-1
size: many
DNA: TGTGCCAGCAGTCAGGTCTTCGTAAGCAATCAGCCCCAGCATTTT
CDR3: CASSQVFVSNQPQHF

J: TRBJ1-1
D: TRBD1
V: TRBV7-2
size: many
DNA: TGTGCCAGCAGCCAACGACAGGGGACGAACACTGAAGCTTTCTTT
CDR3: CASSQRQGTNTEAFF

J: TRBJ1-6
D: TRBD1
V: TRBV27
size: few
DNA: TGTGCCAGCCGACAGGGTAATTCACCCCTCCACTTT
CDR3: CASRQGNSPLHF

J: TRBJ2-6
D: -
V: TRBV5-1
size: -
DNA: TGCGCCAGCAGCACCAGAGGATCTGGGGCCAACGTCCTGACTTTC
CDR3: CASSTRGSGANVLTF

J: TRBJ1-2
D: -
V: TRBV19
size: once
DNA: TGTGCCAGTACCAAGGACGGTAGATATGGCTACACCTTC
CDR3: CASTKDGRYGYTF

J: TRBJ2-1
D: TRBD1
V: TRBV7-8
size: many
DNA: TGTGCCAGCAGCTTAGGGGACAGAAATGAGCAGTTCTTC
CDR3: CASSLGDRNEQFF

J: TRBJ2-2
D: -
V: TRBV13
size: few
DNA: TGTGCCAGCAGCTTCGGGAGAATGCCCGGGGAGCTGTTTTTT
CDR3: CASSFGRMPGELFF

J: TRBJ2-3
D: TRBD2
V: TRBV15
size: -
DNA: TGTGCCACCAGCAGCTCGACTAGCGGAACAGATACGCAGTATTTT
CDR3: CATSSSTSGTDTQYF

J: TRBJ2-3
D: TRBD1
V: TRBV7-3
size: many
DNA: TGTGCCAGCAGCATGACAGGGGGCCTCACAGATACGCAGTATTTT
CDR3: CASSMTGGLTDTQYF

J: TRBJ1-2
D: -
V: TRBV6-9
size: -
DNA: TGTGCCAGCACCGAAGACGGGTCGGGTGGCTACACCTTC
CDR3: CASTEDGSGGYTF

J: TRBJ2-1
D: -
V: TRBV18
size: -
DNA: TGTGCCAGCTCACCACCGTCCAGGGGGGATGGGCAGTTCTTC
CDR3: CASSPPSRGDGQFF

J: TRBJ1-1
D: -
V: TRBV6-5
size: many
DNA: TGTGCCAGCAGTTACTCGAGTAGGGTGAACACTGAAGCTTTCTTT
CDR3: CASSYSSRVNTEAFF

J: TRBJ2-7
D: TRBD1
V: TRBV2
size: few
DNA: TGTGCCAGCAGTTTACAGGGGGCGATCTCCTACGAGCAGTACTTC
CDR3: CASSLQGAISYEQYF

J: TRBJ2-7
D: -
V: TRBV6-1
size: once
DNA: TGTGCCAGCAGCCGCAAGGGGATCCCCTACGAGCAGTACTTC
CDR3: CASSRKGIPYEQYF

J: TRBJ2-7
D: TRBD2
V: TRBV20-1
size: -
DNA: TGCAGTGCTAGGGTCGGTAGCGGGAGTTCCTACGAGCAGTACTTC
CDR3: CSARVGSGSSYEQYF

J: TRBJ2-1
D: -
V: TRBV30
size: -
DNA: TGTGCCTGGAATTTGGGGCACAATGAGCAGTTCTTC
CDR3: CAWNLGHNEQFF

J: TRBJ1-2
D: -
V: TRBV20-1
size: -
DNA: TGCAGTGCTAGACCCCGGGACCCAGCTAACTATGGCTACACCTTC
CDR3: CSARPRDPANYGYTF

J: TRBJ2-1
D: -
V: TRBV24-1
size: few
DNA: TGTGCCACCAGTGATCTTCAGGGTCCCTACAATGAGCAGTTCTTC
CDR3: CATSDLQGPYNEQFF

J: TRBJ2-7
D: TRBD2
V: TRBV5-1
size: -
DNA: TGCGCCAGCAGCTTGGGACTAGCGGGAGTTCGCGAGCAGTACTTC
CDR3: CASSLGLAGVREQYF

J: TRBJ2-1
D: -
V: TRBV7-2
size: -
DNA: TGTGCCAGCAGCAGGACTTGGGGGGCAGGTAAAAATGAGCAGTTCTTC
CDR3: CASSRTWGAGKNEQFF

J: TRBJ2-5
D: -
V: TRBV15
size: few
DNA: TGTGCCACCAGCAGAGATTACCTCACACAGGCGCAAGAGACCCAGTACTTC
CDR3: CATSRDYLTQAQETQYF

J: TRBJ1-2
D: TRBD1
V: TRBV28
size: many
DNA: TGTGCCAGCCTCTCCTACCTGGGACAGGGTAGAGGCTACACCTTC
CDR3: CASLSYLGQGRGYTF

J: TRBJ1-1
D: -
V: TRBV20-1
size: -
DNA: TGCAGTGCTAGATTTGTAGGGAGGAACACTGAAGCTTTCTTT
CDR3: CSARFVGRNTEAFF

J: TRBJ2-5
D: TRBD1
V: TRBV6-1
size: few
DNA: TGTGCCAGCACCCTAAAGGGGACAGTCCAAGCCCAAGAGACCCAGTACTTC
CDR3: CASTLKGTVQAQETQYF

J: TRBJ1-5
D: -
V: TRBV28
size: few
DNA: TGTGCCAACGGACGGGCCCCCTCTAATCAGCCCCAGCATTTT
CDR3: CANGRAPSNQPQHF

J: TRBJ2-5
D: TRBD1
V: TRBV3-1
size: few
DNA: TGTGCCAGCAGCCATCAGGGGGCGCTTGGGACCCAGTACTTC
CDR3: CASSHQGALGTQYF

J: TRBJ2-3
D: -
V: TRBV19
size: few
DNA: TGTGCCAGTAGCCCGGATGGGGTACGCACAGATACGCAGTATTTT
CDR3: CASSPDGVRTDTQYF

J: TRBJ1-2
D: -
V: TRBV6-1
size: -
DNA: TGTGCCAGCAGTGCGGTTACTAACTATGGCTACACCTTC
CDR3: CASSAVTNYGYTF

J: TRBJ2-7
D: -
V: TRBV30
size: many
DNA: TGTGCCTGGAGCGGTAGAGGGGGAGGCGAGCAGTACTTC
CDR3: CAWSGRGGGEQYF

J: TRBJ2-1
D: -
V: TRBV7-2
size: few
DNA: TGTGCCAGCGTCGGAGGGTATGAGCAGTTCTTC
CDR3: CASVGGYEQFF

J: TRBJ2-7
D: -
V: TRBV27
size: -
DNA: TGTGCCAGCAGGGCCTGGCGGAGCTCCTACGAGCAGTACTTC
CDR3: CASRAWRSSYEQYF

J: TRBJ1-1
D: -
V: TRBV5-1
size: few
DNA: TGCGCCAGCAGCTTGGAAGGGGCCACCCAGTCAGCTTTCTTT
CDR3: CASSLEGATQSAFF

J: TRBJ1-1
D: TRBD1
V: TRBV6-2/TRBV6-3
size: -
DNA: TGTGCCAGCAGTAGGGACAGGGGGCAGGTCAACACTGAAGCTTTCTTT
CDR3: CASSRDRGQVNTEAFF

J: TRBJ2-7
D: TRBD2
V: TRBV2
size: many
DNA: TGTGCCAGCAGCTCGCGAACTAGCGGGAGGATCTTTTACGAGCAGTACTTC
CDR3: CASSSRTSGRIFYEQYF

J: TRBJ2-1
D: TRBD2
V: TRBV20-1
size: -
DNA: TGCAGTGCCAAGGGACTAGCGGGAGGCGTCAATGAGCAGTTCTTC
CDR3: CSAKGLAGGVNEQFF

J: TRBJ1-1
D: TRBD1
V: TRBV5-1
size: few
DNA: TGCGCCAGCAGCGTGGCCCCCGACAGGGTAAGCACTGAAGCTTTCTTT
CDR3: CASSVAPDRVSTEAFF

J: TRBJ1-3
D: -
V: TRBV18
size: many
DNA: TGTGCCAGCTCACTGGACCTATCTGGAAACACCATATATTTT
CDR3: CASSLDLSGNTIYF

J: TRBJ2-7
D: -
V: TRBV6-2/TRBV6-3
size: many
DNA: TGTGCCAGCAGTAAGACAGCTATATACGAGCAGTACTTC
CDR3: CASSKTAIYEQYF

J: TRBJ1-5
D: TRBD1
V: TRBV29-1
size: -
DNA: TGCAGCGTTGGGGAACAGGGGGATCAGCCCCAGCATTTT
CDR3: CSVGEQGDQPQHF

J: TRBJ2-2
D: TRBD2
V: TRBV19
size: few
DNA: TGTGCCTCGAAGACTAGCGGCAACACCGGGGAGCTGTTTTTT
CDR3: CASKTSGNTGELFF